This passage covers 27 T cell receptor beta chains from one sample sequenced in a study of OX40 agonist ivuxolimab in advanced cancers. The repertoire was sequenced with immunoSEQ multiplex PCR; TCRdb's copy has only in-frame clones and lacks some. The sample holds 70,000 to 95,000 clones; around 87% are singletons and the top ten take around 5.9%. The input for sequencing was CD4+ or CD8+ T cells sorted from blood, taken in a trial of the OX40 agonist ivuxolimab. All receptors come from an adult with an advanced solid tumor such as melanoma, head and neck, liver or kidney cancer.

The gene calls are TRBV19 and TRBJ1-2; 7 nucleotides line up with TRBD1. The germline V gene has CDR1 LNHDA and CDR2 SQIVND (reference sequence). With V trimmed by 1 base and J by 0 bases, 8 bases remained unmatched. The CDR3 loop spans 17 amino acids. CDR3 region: CASSIARGTASNYGYTF. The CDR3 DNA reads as TGTGCCAGTAGTATAGCCCGGGGGACAGCCTCTAACTATGGCTACACCTTC.

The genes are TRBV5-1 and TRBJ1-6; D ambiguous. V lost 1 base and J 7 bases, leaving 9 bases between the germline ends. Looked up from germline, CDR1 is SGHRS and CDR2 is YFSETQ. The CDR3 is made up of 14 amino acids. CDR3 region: CASSLTADNSPLHF. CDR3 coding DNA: TGCGCCAGCAGCTTGACGGCCGACAATTCACCCCTCCACTTT. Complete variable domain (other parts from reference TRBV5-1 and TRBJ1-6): KAGVTQTPRYLIKTRGQQVTLSCSPISGHRSVSWYQQTPGQGLQFLFEYFSETQRNKGNFPGRFSGRQFSNSRSEMNVSTLELGDSALYLCASSLTADNSPLHFGNGTRLTVT.

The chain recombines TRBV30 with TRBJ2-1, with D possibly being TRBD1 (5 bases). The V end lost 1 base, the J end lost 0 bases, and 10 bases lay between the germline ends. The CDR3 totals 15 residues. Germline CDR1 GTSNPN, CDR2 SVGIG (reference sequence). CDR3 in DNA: TGTGCCTGGAGTGGGGCAGGGCGCTCCTACAATGAGCAGTTCTTC. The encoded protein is CAWSGAGRSYNEQFF. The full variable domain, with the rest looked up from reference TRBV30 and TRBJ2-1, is SQTIHQWPATLVQPVGSPLSLECTVEGTSNPNLYWYRQAAGRGLQLLFYSVGIGQISSEVPQNLSASRPQDRQFILSSKKLLLSDSGFYLCAWSGAGRSYNEQFFGPGTRLTVL.

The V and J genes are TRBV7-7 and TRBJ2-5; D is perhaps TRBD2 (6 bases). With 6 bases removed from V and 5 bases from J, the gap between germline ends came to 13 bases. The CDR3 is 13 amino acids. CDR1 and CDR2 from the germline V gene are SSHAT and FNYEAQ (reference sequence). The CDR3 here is CASSQEGGETQYF. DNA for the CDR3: TGTGCCAGCAGTCAAGAGGGAGGCGAGACCCAGTACTTC.

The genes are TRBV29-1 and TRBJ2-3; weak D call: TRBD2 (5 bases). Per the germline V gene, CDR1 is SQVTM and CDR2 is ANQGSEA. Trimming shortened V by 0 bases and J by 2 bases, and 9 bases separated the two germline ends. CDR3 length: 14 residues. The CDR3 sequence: CSVEDGSATDTQYF. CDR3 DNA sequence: TGCAGCGTTGAAGATGGGAGCGCCACAGATACGCAGTATTTT.

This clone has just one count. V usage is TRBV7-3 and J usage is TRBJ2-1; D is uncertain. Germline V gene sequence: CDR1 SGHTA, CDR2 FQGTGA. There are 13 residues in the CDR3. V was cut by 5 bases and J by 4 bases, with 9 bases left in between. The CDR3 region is CASSHGTYNEQFF. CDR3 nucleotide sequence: TGTGCCAGCAGCCACGGAACATACAATGAGCAGTTCTTC.

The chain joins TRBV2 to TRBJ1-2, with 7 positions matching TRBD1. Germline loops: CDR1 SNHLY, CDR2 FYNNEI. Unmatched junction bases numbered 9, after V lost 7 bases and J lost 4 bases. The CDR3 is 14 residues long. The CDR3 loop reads CASNPDRDRYGYTF. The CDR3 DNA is TGTGCCAGCAACCCCGACAGGGATCGCTATGGCTACACCTTC.

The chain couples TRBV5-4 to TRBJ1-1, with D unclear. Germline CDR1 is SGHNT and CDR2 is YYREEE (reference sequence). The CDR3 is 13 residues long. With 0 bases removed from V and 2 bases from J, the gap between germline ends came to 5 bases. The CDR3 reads CASSLDDNTEAFF. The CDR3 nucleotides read TGTGCCAGCAGCTTGGACGACAACACTGAAGCTTTCTTT.

CDR3 protein: CASSKDTDSGNTIYF. The CDR3 nucleotides are TGTGCCAGCAGCAAGGACACCGACTCTGGAAACACCATATATTTT. This sequence joins TRBV5-4 and TRBJ1-3; D possibly corresponds to TRBD1 (5 bases). Trimming stripped 4 bases from V and 0 bases from J, with 11 bases between. Germline V lookup: CDR1 SGHNT, CDR2 YYREEE (reference sequence). CDR3 size: 15 residues.

Here the CDR3 reads CASSLPVGVGNTEAFF. For the CDR3, the DNA is TGTGCCAGCAGTTTACCCGTGGGGGTGGGGAACACTGAAGCTTTCTTT. The J gene is TRBJ1-1, the V gene TRBV28, with a tentative D call TRBD1 (5 bases). CDR1 and CDR2 from the germline V gene are MDHEN and SYDVKM. This CDR3 spans 16 amino acids. V lost 2 bases, J lost 1 base, and 14 bases lay in between.

The CDR3, as DNA: TGTGCCAGCAGTGATCTTGGATCTAACTATGGCTACACCTTC. Amino acid sequence: CASSDLGSNYGYTF. The rearrangement uses TRBV6-1 and TRBJ1-2; D is ambiguous. Germline assignment: CDR1 MNHNS and CDR2 SASEGT. The CDR3 loop spans 14 amino acids. Trimming took 3 bases from V and 0 from J, leaving 8 bases between them.

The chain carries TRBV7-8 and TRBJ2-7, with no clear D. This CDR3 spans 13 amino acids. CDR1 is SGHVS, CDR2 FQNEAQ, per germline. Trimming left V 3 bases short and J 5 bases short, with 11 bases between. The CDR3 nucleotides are TGTGCCAGCAGCTTGTCAAGGGATCACGAGCAGTACTTC. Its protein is CASSLSRDHEQYF.

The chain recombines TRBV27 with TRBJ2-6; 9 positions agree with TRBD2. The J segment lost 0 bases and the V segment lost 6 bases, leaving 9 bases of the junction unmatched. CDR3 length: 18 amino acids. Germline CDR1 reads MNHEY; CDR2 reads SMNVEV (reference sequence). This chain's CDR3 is CASRFTTSGASGANVLTF. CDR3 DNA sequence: TGTGCCAGCAGGTTCACGACTAGCGGAGCCTCTGGGGCCAACGTCCTGACTTTC.

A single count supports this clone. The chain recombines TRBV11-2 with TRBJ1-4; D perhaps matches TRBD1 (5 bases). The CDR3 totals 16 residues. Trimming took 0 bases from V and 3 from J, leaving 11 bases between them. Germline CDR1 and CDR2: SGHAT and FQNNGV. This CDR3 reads CASSLDSSRANEKLFF. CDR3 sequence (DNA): TGTGCCAGCAGCTTAGACTCCTCCAGGGCTAATGAAAAACTGTTTTTT.

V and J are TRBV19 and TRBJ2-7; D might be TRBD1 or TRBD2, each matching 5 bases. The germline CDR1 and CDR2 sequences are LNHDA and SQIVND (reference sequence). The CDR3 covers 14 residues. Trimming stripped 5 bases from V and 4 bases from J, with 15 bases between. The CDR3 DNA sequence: TGTGCCAGTAGTCGGGGCAGAACAATATACGAGCAGTACTTC. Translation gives CASSRGRTIYEQYF.

CDR3 DNA: TGTGCCAGTAGTGCAACGACGACAGGCCCATACAATGAGCAGTTCTTC. This codes for CASSATTTGPYNEQFF. The V call is TRBV19, the J call TRBJ2-1, with a possible D match to TRBD1 (6 bases). Germline V gene lookup returns CDR1 LNHDA and CDR2 SQIVND (reference sequence). Between the trimmed V and J ends, which lost 5 bases and 4 bases, there was a span of 18 bases. The CDR3 is made up of 16 amino acids.

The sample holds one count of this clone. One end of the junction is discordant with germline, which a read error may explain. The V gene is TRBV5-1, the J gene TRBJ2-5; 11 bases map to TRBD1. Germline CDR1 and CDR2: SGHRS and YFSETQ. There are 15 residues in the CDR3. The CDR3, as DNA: TGTGCCAGCAGCTTGGACAGGGGGCGGCAAGAGACCCAGTACTTC. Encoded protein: CASSLDRGRQETQYF.

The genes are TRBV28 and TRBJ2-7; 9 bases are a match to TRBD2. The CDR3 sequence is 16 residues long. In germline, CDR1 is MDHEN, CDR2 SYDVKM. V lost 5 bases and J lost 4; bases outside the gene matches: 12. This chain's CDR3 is CASSPGGGGQKYEQYF. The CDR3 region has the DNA TGTGCCAGCAGTCCTGGCGGGGGGGGTCAGAAATACGAGCAGTACTTC.

CDR3 sequence (DNA): TGTGCCAGCAGAGCTCTCTCGGACAGACGACACTATGGCTACACCTTC. Translating gives CASRALSDRRHYGYTF. The chain uses TRBV11-2 and TRBJ1-2, with D possibly TRBD1 on 6 matching bases. The V gene lost 6 bases and the J gene lost 3 bases, with 20 bases spanning the gap. The germline V gene encodes CDR1 SGHAT and CDR2 FQNNGV. The CDR3 contains 16 residues.

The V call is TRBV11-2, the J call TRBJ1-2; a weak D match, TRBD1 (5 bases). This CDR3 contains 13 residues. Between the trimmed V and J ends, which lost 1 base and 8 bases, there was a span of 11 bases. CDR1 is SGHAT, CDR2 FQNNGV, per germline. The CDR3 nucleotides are TGTGCCAGCAGCTTAGCCGGGGCCTCGGGCTACACCTTC. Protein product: CASSLAGASGYTF.

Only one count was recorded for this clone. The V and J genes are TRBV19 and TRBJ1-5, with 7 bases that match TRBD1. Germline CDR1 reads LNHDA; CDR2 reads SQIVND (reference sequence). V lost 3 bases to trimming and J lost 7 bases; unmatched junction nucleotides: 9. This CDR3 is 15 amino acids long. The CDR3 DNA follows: TGTGCCAGTAGTATGGAAGGGGCCAGGGGGCAGCCCCAGCATTTT. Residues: CASSMEGARGQPQHF.

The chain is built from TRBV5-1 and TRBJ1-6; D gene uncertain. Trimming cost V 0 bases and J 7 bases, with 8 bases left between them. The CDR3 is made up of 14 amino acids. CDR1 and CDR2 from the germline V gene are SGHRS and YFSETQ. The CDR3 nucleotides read TGCGCCAGCAGCTTGGAAAGAGGGAATTCACCCCTCCACTTT. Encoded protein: CASSLERGNSPLHF.

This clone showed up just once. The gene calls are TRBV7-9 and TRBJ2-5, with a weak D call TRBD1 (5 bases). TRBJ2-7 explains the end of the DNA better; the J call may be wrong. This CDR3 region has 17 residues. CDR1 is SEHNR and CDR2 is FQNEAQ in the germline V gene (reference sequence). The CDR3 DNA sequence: TGTGCCAGCAGCTTTAGCCCAACCCGGACATTCTCCTACGAGCAGTACTTC. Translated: CASSFSPTRTFSYEQYF.

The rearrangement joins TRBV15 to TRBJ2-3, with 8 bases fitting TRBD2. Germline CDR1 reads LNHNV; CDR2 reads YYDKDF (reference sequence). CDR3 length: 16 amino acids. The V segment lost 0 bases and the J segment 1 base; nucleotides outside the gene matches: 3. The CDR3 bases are TGTGCCACCAGCAGAGATCCGGGACTAGGCACAGATACGCAGTATTTT. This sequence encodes CATSRDPGLGTDTQYF.

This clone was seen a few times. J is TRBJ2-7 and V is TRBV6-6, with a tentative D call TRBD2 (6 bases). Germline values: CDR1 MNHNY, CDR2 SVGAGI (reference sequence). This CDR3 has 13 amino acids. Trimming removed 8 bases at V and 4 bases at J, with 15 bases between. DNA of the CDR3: TGTGCCAGCTACTCCGATGCGGGGTACGAGCAGTACTTC. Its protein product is CASYSDAGYEQYF.

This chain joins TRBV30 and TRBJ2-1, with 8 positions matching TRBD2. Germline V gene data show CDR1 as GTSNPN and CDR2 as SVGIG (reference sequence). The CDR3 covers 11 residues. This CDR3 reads CARGGLSEQFF. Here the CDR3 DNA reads TGTGCTCGGGGGGGCCTAAGTGAGCAGTTCTTC.

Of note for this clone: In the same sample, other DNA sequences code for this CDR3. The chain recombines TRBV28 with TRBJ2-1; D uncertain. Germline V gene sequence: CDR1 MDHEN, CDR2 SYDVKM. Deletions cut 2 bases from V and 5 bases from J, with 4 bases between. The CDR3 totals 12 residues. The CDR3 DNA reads TGTGCCAGCAGTTTACTGCACAATGAGCAGTTCTTC. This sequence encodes CASSLLHNEQFF.